The 7 T cell receptor beta chains given below trace back to one sample, sequenced in a study of T cell responses to AZD1222 COVID-19 vaccine. Sequenced by immunoSEQ multiplex PCR; TCRdb stores in-frame clones only, minus some. The sample consists of some 130,000 clones, 75% to 90% of them appearing once. This sample comprised peripheral blood, obtained on day 0 of AZD1222 vaccination. The receptors here all came from an adult in good health.

The rearrangement links TRBV18 to TRBJ1-1; 7 bases fit TRBD1. CDR3 size: 12 residues. The V segment lost 3 bases and the J segment 7 bases; nucleotides outside the gene matches: 2. CDR1 is KGHSH, CDR2 LQKENI, per germline. The CDR3 nucleotides read TGTGCCAGCTCACCTGGACAGGTTGAAGCTTTCTTT. Translated: CASSPGQVEAFF.

The chain combines TRBV3-1 (or the pseudogene TRBV3-2) with TRBJ2-1; D not certain. Trimming removed 1 base at V and 6 bases at J, with 25 bases between. Germline V CDR1 and CDR2: LGHDT, YNNKEL (reference sequence). This CDR3 comprises 19 residues. Here the CDR3 DNA reads TGTGCCAGCAGCCAAGGGACCGGTCGACTTCATGCCCTGGGCAATGAGCAGTTCTTC. The encoded protein is CASSQGTGRLHALGNEQFF.

This clone was seen only once. The chain has TRBV3-1 (or the pseudogene TRBV3-2) and TRBJ1-1; the D is unclear. This CDR3 region has 13 residues. Trimming took 4 bases from V and 5 from J, leaving 11 bases between them. Germline lookup yields CDR1 LGHDT and CDR2 YNNKEL (reference sequence). The CDR3 sequence: CASSLSLLTEAFF. The CDR3 DNA sequence: TGTGCCAGCAGCCTCAGCCTTTTGACTGAAGCTTTCTTT.

The V call is TRBV27, the J call TRBJ1-4, with D tentatively TRBD1 (6 bases). This CDR3 comprises 14 residues. CDR1 is MNHEY, CDR2 SMNVEV, per germline (reference sequence). V dropped 4 bases and J dropped 8 bases, with 14 bases sitting between them. The CDR3 DNA reads as TGTGCCAGCAGTTGGGCGGGGGCGGAGGAAAAACTGTTTTTT. This gives the protein CASSWAGAEEKLFF.

The chain recombines TRBV2 with TRBJ2-7; D not certain. Germline V gene lookup returns CDR1 SNHLY and CDR2 FYNNEI. Trimming stripped 0 bases from V and 4 bases from J, with 28 bases between. This CDR3 has 20 amino acids. The CDR3 spells CASSEAPLLQRATEAYEQYF. CDR3 nucleotides: TGTGCCAGCAGTGAAGCGCCCCTTTTGCAGAGAGCTACTGAGGCTTACGAGCAGTACTTC.

The chain is built from TRBV7-2 and TRBJ2-7, with D perhaps TRBD1 or TRBD2 (5 bases each). V was trimmed by 1 base and J by 7 bases, leaving 17 bases between them. The V gene's germline CDR1 is SGHTA and CDR2 FQGNSA. This CDR3 spans 15 amino acids. The CDR3 reads CASSLVAGTLREQYF. The DNA for the CDR3 is TGTGCCAGCAGCTTAGTAGCTGGGACGCTGAGAGAGCAGTACTTC.

This rearrangement joins TRBV11-2 to TRBJ2-7; 7 positions agree with TRBD1. Losses at the gene ends were 5 bases for V and 1 base for J; bases not matched to a gene: 5. Germline values: CDR1 SGHAT, CDR2 FQNNGV. CDR3 length: 14 residues. The CDR3 loop is CASSLRQGSYEQYF. The CDR3 DNA is TGTGCCAGCAGCCTACGACAGGGATCCTACGAGCAGTACTTC.